This TCR beta chain was retrieved from a study of blood T cell repertoires in COVID-19. As for the study in general: Collection of acute and convalescent COVID-19 samples took place in the United States, Italy and Spain. PBMCs, B-cell-depleted T cells, or T cells provided the cDNA or gDNA that made up the material.

The CDR3 is 15 amino acids. V was pared by 2 bases and J by 0 bases, with 7 bases between. Germline CDR1 is MNHEY and CDR2 is SVGEGT. In the original processing: Amplification of reference gene primers provided the estimated nucleated cell counts. Libraries were prepared by immunoSEQ multiplex PCR; TCRdb keeps only in-frame clonotypes and omits some of them. The V and J calls and clone size come from that table; D and trimming were worked out from the DNA. The sample holds 110,000 to 150,000 clones, more than 80% seen once. The specimen sequenced was peripheral blood. The chain joins TRBV6-2 or TRBV6-3 to TRBJ2-2; the D is unclear. This sequence was found in a human donor in a cohort sampled during active COVID-19. This CDR3 is CASSYKTANTGELFF. In DNA form, the CDR3 reads TGTGCCAGCAGTTACAAAACAGCGAACACCGGGGAGCTGTTTTTT.